These T cell receptor beta chains were read from a single sample in a study of shared clonotypes between healthy human individuals. Data came from immunoSEQ multiplex PCR; TCRdb stores just in-frame clones and leaves some out. The profile shows 1.5 million to 2.5 million clones, about 95% of them singletons. Sample: naive CD8+ T cells sorted from blood. These receptors all stem from a man between 18 and 35 years old in good health. Each CDR3 is given with its conserved first and last residue. The D gene is left open where the match is weak. Rows may omit the clone size; those that give it use once, few, many or a size class.

TRBD2	NA	TRBV7-9	TRBJ2-5	15	CASSLLGGGAETQYF	TGTGCCAGCAGCCTTCTTGGCGGGGGGGCAGAGACCCAGTACTTC
TRBD1	NA	TRBV9	TRBJ1-1	16	CASSVEDRGLDTEAFF	TGTGCCAGCAGCGTTGAGGACAGGGGGTTGGACACTGAAGCTTTCTTT
TRBD1	NA	TRBV27	TRBJ1-1	19	CASSPYPRDRGLTNTEAFF	TGTGCCAGCAGTCCATACCCCCGGGACAGGGGGCTTACGAACACTGAAGCTTTCTTT
NA	NA	TRBV6-5	TRBJ1-2	11	CASSEGDGYTF	TGTGCCAGCAGTGAGGGGGATGGCTACACCTTC
NA	NA	TRBV27	TRBJ1-2	19	CASSPPPGTAAANVYGYTF	TGTGCCAGCAGTCCACCTCCCGGGACCGCAGCCGCGAACGTCTATGGCTACACCTTC
NA	NA	TRBV30	TRBJ2-7	15	CAWSVLAGPTREQYF	TGTGCCTGGAGTGTACTGGCAGGGCCCACACGAGAGCAGTACTTC
NA	NA	TRBV19	TRBJ1-3	14	CASSSVGAGNTIYF	TGTGCCAGTAGTAGCGTCGGTGCTGGAAACACCATATATTTT
NA	few	TRBV9	TRBJ1-1	14	CASSRRTADTEAFF	TGTGCCAGCAGTCGCCGGACAGCGGACACTGAAGCTTTCTTT
NA	NA	TRBV9	TRBJ2-3	14	CASSVARLDDTQYF	TGTGCCAGCAGCGTAGCAAGACTAGACGATACGCAGTATTTT
NA	NA	TRBV7-9	TRBJ2-5	13	CASSFSWEETQYF	TGTGCCAGCAGCTTTTCATGGGAGGAGACCCAGTACTTC
NA	NA	TRBV7-6	TRBJ1-4	14	CASSEESRQEKLFF	TGTGCCAGCAGTGAGGAGAGTAGGCAGGAAAAACTGTTTTTT
NA	NA	TRBV9	TRBJ2-3	15	CASSVADTGTDTQYF	TGTGCCAGCAGCGTAGCCGACACGGGGACAGATACGCAGTATTTT
NA	once	TRBV7-6	TRBJ2-2	16	CASSHTAGSNTGELFF	TGTGCCAGCAGCCATACAGCAGGGTCAAACACCGGGGAGCTGTTTTTT
TRBD2	NA	TRBV30	TRBJ2-1	14	CASRERGPYNEQFF	TGTGCCTCACGGGAGCGGGGGCCCTACAATGAGCAGTTCTTC
NA	NA	TRBV27	TRBJ2-1	15	CASSKYLEGYNEQFF	TGTGCCAGCAGCAAATACCTAGAAGGGTACAATGAGCAGTTCTTC
NA	NA	TRBV5-6	TRBJ2-2	15	CASSLLIDSTGELFF	TGTGCCAGCAGCTTGCTAATAGATAGCACCGGGGAGCTGTTTTTT
NA	NA	TRBV6-6	TRBJ2-5	14	CASSPLAWRETQYF	TGTGCCAGCAGTCCACTAGCTTGGCGAGAGACCCAGTACTTC
TRBD2	NA	TRBV27	TRBJ2-7	16	CASSPSLAETPYEQYF	TGTGCCAGCAGTCCCTCACTAGCGGAGACCCCCTACGAGCAGTACTTC
TRBD1	NA	TRBV27	TRBJ2-3	15	CASSVRTGATDTQYF	TGTGCCAGCAGTGTCCGGACAGGGGCTACAGATACGCAGTATTTT
TRBD2	NA	TRBV6-5	TRBJ2-1	14	CASSLAENYNEQFF	TGTGCCAGCAGCCTAGCGGAGAACTACAATGAGCAGTTCTTC
TRBD2	NA	TRBV15	TRBJ2-1	16	CATSREAGGPYNEQFF	TGTGCCACCAGCAGAGAAGCGGGAGGGCCCTACAATGAGCAGTTCTTC
NA	once	TRBV27	TRBJ1-1	16	CASSLYWGAMNTEAFF	TGTGCCAGCAGTTTATATTGGGGGGCCATGAACACTGAAGCTTTCTTT
NA	NA	TRBV4-1	TRBJ2-3	15	CASSQRQVHTDTQYF	TGCGCCAGCAGCCAAAGACAGGTACACACAGATACGCAGTATTTT
TRBD1	NA	TRBV10-2	TRBJ2-3	16	CASSEFDRGFADTQYF	TGCGCCAGCAGTGAATTTGACAGGGGTTTCGCAGATACGCAGTATTTT
TRBD2	NA	TRBV7-7	TRBJ2-1	18	CASSLDPPGLAGYNEQFF	TGTGCTAGCAGCTTAGACCCCCCGGGACTAGCAGGATACAATGAGCAGTTCTTC
NA	NA	TRBV7-9	TRBJ2-5	15	CASSLAFWTPETQYF	TGTGCCAGCAGCTTAGCCTTCTGGACCCCCGAGACCCAGTACTTC